What follows are 3 T cell receptor beta chains derived from one specimen sequenced in a study of regulatory T cells in long-lasting Graves disease. Specified time point: newly diagnosed GD, antithyroid drugs for less than 3 months. PBMCs were the source of the RNA used for TCR sequencing. CDR3 regions were amplified by Arm-PCR using iRepertoire HTBI primers to build TCR beta libraries. MiXCR, applied by TCRdb to the multiplex PCR reads, yields one record per CDR3 protein. Of around 420,000 distinct CDR3 sequences in the sample, over 12% were seen once. The same data also contributed to another study, on T cells in Graves' hyperthyroidism and ophthalmopathy.

The sequencing here drew on peripheral blood mononuclear cells (PBMCs), taken at new diagnosis, from a patient treated with antithyroid drugs. The receptor source for this set is a woman aged 40 to 50 with Graves disease.

At least ten counts were recorded for this clonotype. The chain couples TRBV27 to TRBJ2-1, with a possible D match to TRBD2 (5 bases). The V gene's germline CDR1 is MNHEY and CDR2 SMNVEV (reference sequence). The CDR3 length is 16 residues. V was cut by 5 bases and J by 3 bases, with 17 bases left in between. The CDR3: CASSTDQRSFYNEQFF. The CDR3 nucleotides are TGTGCCAGCAGTACCGATCAGCGGAGTTTCTACAATGAGCAGTTCTTC.

Details on this clonotype: A read error may be the cause here, since a much bigger clone is one base away. The chain employs TRBV11-3 and TRBJ2-1; TRBD2 matches 11 bases. The CDR3 is made up of 14 amino acids. The germline V gene encodes CDR1 SGHNT and CDR2 YENEEA. This CDR3 is CASSLAGGTNEQSF. The CDR3 DNA reads TGTGCCAGCTCCTTAGCGGGAGGGACCAATGAGCAGTCCTTC.

The genes are TRBV7-8 and TRBJ2-2; tentatively, D is TRBD1 (6 bases). The CDR3 spans 14 residues. Germline V gene data show CDR1 as SGHVS and CDR2 as FQNEAQ. Between the trimmed V and J ends, which lost 6 bases and 9 bases, there was a span of 17 bases. CDR3 sequence reads: CASSPRTDIWELFF. CDR3 DNA sequence: TGTGCCAGCAGTCCCAGGACAGACATCTGGGAGCTGTTTTTT.